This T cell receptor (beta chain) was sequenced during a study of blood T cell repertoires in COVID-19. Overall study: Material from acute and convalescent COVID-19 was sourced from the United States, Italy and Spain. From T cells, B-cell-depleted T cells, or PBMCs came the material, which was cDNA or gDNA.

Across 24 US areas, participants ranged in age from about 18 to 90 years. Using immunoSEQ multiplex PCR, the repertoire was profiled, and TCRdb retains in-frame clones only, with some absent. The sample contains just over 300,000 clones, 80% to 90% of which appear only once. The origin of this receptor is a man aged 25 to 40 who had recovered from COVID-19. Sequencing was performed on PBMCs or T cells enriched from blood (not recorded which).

Here the CDR3 reads CASSQDEGARNGYTF. The CDR3 DNA is TGCGCCAGCAGCCAAGATGAGGGGGCGCGGAATGGCTACACCTTC. The chain carries TRBV4-3 and TRBJ1-2; 7 bases fit TRBD1. The CDR3 is made up of 15 amino acids. CDR1 LGHNA and CDR2 YSLEER come from the germline V gene. The ends lost 0 bases at V and 6 bases at J; junction bases unmatched: 7.